This TCR beta chain was captured by sequencing in a study of blood T cell repertoires in COVID-19 (dated by TCRdb to the early 2020s). For the study in its entirety: Samples covering the acute and convalescent phases of COVID-19 were provided by collaborators in the United States, Italy and Spain. The prospective study material was composed of cDNA or gDNA derived from T cells, B-cell-depleted T cells, or PBMCs. Subjects who had been exposed to COVID-19, were actively infected with it, or had recovered from it provided the deeply sampled blood TCRbeta repertoires that made up the dataset. The repertoires were released in a freely available public database intended as a resource for research on the immune response to SARS-CoV-2. Samples were obtained from the ongoing ImmuneRACE study (first 160 participants) and from 1,000 to 1,500 subjects provided by 6 global collaborators. The sample metadata nearly always contained a de-identified subject ID, COVID-19 status, age in years and sex. Where available, HLA class I and class II types were obtained from metadata supplied by the sample provider rather than from assay-based typing.

V loses 4 bases, J loses 7 bases, and the germline ends lie 8 bases apart. CDR1 and CDR2 were assigned from the germline V gene as SNHLY and FYNNEI. Counted from cysteine to phenylalanine, this CDR3 has 12 amino acids. Just CDR3 DNA is preserved here, 36 bases in frame from base 1. Participants in the prospective study were enrolled through a virtual design, were aged roughly 18 to 100 years, and lived in fewer than 30 United States geographic areas. In the prospective study, cohorts were assigned on the basis of participant-reported clinical history obtained from a screening survey and a study questionnaire. For ImmuneRACE Cohort 3, a participant was defined as recovered based on two consecutive negative NP/OP PCR tests, clearance by a healthcare professional, or resolution of symptoms. In the prospective study, whole blood, serum and a nasopharyngeal or oropharyngeal swab were collected from each participant by mobile phlebotomists. Additional blood draws and questionnaires over an approximately 2-month period could optionally be provided by prospective study participants. Prospective study blood samples were shipped either frozen or at room temperature before DNA extraction.

Details on this clone: The specificity of this receptor is unknown. Base qualities are not recorded, but no much larger clone differs from it by a single base.

Study-wide conclusions, independent of this receptor: The quantity of clinical and demographic metadata differed by source and by participant and was supplied without curation.

The immunoSEQ Assay, a bias-controlled multiplex PCR, was used to amplify TCRbeta CDR3 regions from genomic DNA. As for the authors' bioinformatics: Within the assay, amplification of reference gene primers was used to estimate how many nucleated cells each sample contained. Sequence reads were collapsed and filtered to measure the absolute abundance of every unique TCRbeta CDR3 rearrangement. For each sample, productive Simpson clonality was calculated as the square root of Simpson's diversity index over productive rearrangements. TCRdb mirrors the immuneACCESS table, restricted to in-frame sequences. Some clones are absent from its copies; in checked studies, under half trace to an unresolved V gene, and the reason for the others is unknown. V and J calls and clone size are as listed in that table; D and trimming were resolved from the DNA. This sample is represented by about 150,000 clones; more than 75% of them were singletons. The top ten constitute 5% to 6.5% of the sample.

Sequencing was done on a sample of PBMCs or T cells enriched from blood (not recorded which). This receptor was identified in a woman aged 45-65 years who had recovered from COVID-19. The chain is made from TRBV2 and TRBJ2-1; a confident D gene designation cannot be given. The CDR3 region: CASSGLLNEQFF. The sequence in DNA is TGTGCCAGCAGTGGACTCCTTAATGAGCAGTTCTTC.